The 11 T cell receptor beta chains listed next were all sequenced from one sample in a study of blood T cell repertoires in COVID-19. Assay used: immunoSEQ multiplex PCR; TCRdb lists only in-frame clones, some missing. The sample shows over 250,000 clones, approximately 91% of them seen only once. Specimen: peripheral blood. The receptors stem from a man in his fifties with acute or convalescent COVID-19.

The rearrangement joins TRBV19 to TRBJ1-5, with 7 bases fitting TRBD1. The CDR3 is made up of 16 amino acids. J was trimmed by 4 bases and V by 7 bases; bases with no gene match: 13. In germline, CDR1 is LNHDA, CDR2 SQIVND (reference sequence). CDR3 in DNA: TGTGCCAGTACTGGGCAGGGGGTACGGGTAAATCAGCCCCAGCATTTT. This sequence encodes CASTGQGVRVNQPQHF. Drawing the rest from reference TRBV19 and TRBJ1-5, the complete variable domain is DGGITQSPKYLFRKEGQNVTLSCEQNLNHDAMYWYRQDPGQGLRLIYYSQIVNDFQKGDIAEGYSVSREKKESFPLTVTSAQKNPTAFYLCASTGQGVRVNQPQHFGDGTRLSIL.

The chain employs TRBV29-1 and TRBJ2-2; 10 bases map to TRBD1. The V gene end was trimmed by 3 bases and the J gene end by 7 bases; junction bases not matched to a gene: 8. The CDR3 runs to 15 residues. Germline CDR1 reads SQVTM; CDR2 reads ANQGSEA. The CDR3 loop is CSVERQGAVGGELFF. The CDR3 DNA follows: TGCAGCGTTGAGAGACAGGGGGCGGTCGGCGGGGAGCTGTTTTTT.

The chain has TRBV5-1 and TRBJ2-2, with D perhaps TRBD2 (5 bases). V was clipped by 4 bases and J by 0 bases, with 7 bases between them. The V gene's germline CDR1 is SGHRS and CDR2 YFSETQ. This CDR3 has 14 residues. The CDR3 nucleotides read TGCGCCAGCAGCCGGGGAGCGAACACCGGGGAGCTGTTTTTT. Translating gives CASSRGANTGELFF.

The V gene is TRBV7-9, the J gene TRBJ2-1, with 11 positions matching TRBD2. This CDR3 is 16 amino acids long. V lost 6 bases, J lost 7 bases, and 11 bases stayed unmatched. Germline V gene sequence: CDR1 SEHNR, CDR2 FQNEAQ (reference sequence). In DNA, the CDR3 is TGTGCCAGCAGACCGAGAGATAGCGGGGGGGCGAATGAGCAGTTCTTC. Its protein product is CASRPRDSGGANEQFF.

The chain is built from TRBV7-2 and TRBJ1-5; D may be TRBD1 (6 bases). This CDR3 is 14 amino acids long. Germline V gene sequence: CDR1 SGHTA, CDR2 FQGNSA. The V end lost 2 bases, the J end lost 9 bases, and 14 bases lay between the germline ends. The CDR3 coding sequence is TGTGCCAGCAGCTTAAGACAGGACGGGCGGCCCCAGCATTTT. Translated: CASSLRQDGRPQHF.

This chain joins TRBV7-9 and TRBJ2-7; D remains ambiguous. CDR1 and CDR2 (germline): SEHNR, FQNEAQ (reference sequence). Trimming shortened V by 5 bases and J by 6 bases, and 5 bases separated the two germline ends. The CDR3 covers 10 residues. The DNA for the CDR3 is TGTGCCAGCAGCAATAGCGAGCAGTACTTC. Encoded protein: CASSNSEQYF.

This clone was seen just once. This sequence joins TRBV12-3 or TRBV12-4 and TRBJ2-3; tentative D call: TRBD1 (5 bases). The CDR3 covers 12 residues. Trimming took off 1 base at V and 6 bases at J, with 5 bases between the two ends. The CDR3 protein is CASSLEGDTQYF. The CDR3 bases are TGTGCCAGCAGTTTAGAGGGGGATACGCAGTATTTT.

The DNA for the CDR3 is TGTGCCAGCAGCCAGGCGGCAGAACTCCAGTACTTC. Protein product: CASSQAAELQYF. J is TRBJ2-7 and V is TRBV3-1 (or the pseudogene TRBV3-2); D unclear. V was trimmed by 3 bases and J by 10 bases, leaving 13 bases between them. The CDR3 runs to 12 residues. Germline V gene data show CDR1 as LGHDT and CDR2 as YNNKEL (reference sequence).

V gene TRBV30 combines with J gene TRBJ1-2; D not certain. Deletions cut 0 bases from V and 4 bases from J, with 9 bases between. CDR3 length: 13 residues. The germline gives CDR1 GTSNPN, CDR2 SVGIG (reference sequence). CDR3 coding DNA: TGTGCCTGGAGTGTTGAAGGAGGCTATGGCTACACCTTC. Its protein product is CAWSVEGGYGYTF.

This chain uses TRBV5-4 with TRBJ1-6; 7 bases align to TRBD1. CDR1 and CDR2 from the germline V gene are SGHNT and YYREEE (reference sequence). This CDR3 contains 14 residues. With V trimmed by 6 bases and J by 5 bases, 5 bases remained unmatched. The CDR3 loop reads CASKGQLDNSPLHF. CDR3 coding DNA: TGTGCCAGCAAGGGACAGCTCGATAATTCACCCCTCCACTTT.

The chain links TRBV6-5 to TRBJ1-1, with D possibly TRBD1 on 5 matching bases. The CDR3 sequence is 12 residues long. Trimming removed 8 bases at V and 1 base at J, with 8 bases between. Germline V gene sequence: CDR1 MNHEY, CDR2 SVGAGI. In DNA form, the CDR3 reads TGTGCCAGCCGGGGGGGGAACACTGAAGCTTTCTTT. Translation gives CASRGGNTEAFF.